This is a list of T cell receptor beta chains from one sample in a study of patients and donors after allogeneic stem cell transplantation. TCRdb itself ran the RT-PCR reads through MiXCR, one entry per CDR3 protein. The sample holds approximately 160,000 distinct CDR3 sequences; 24% are singletons and the top ten take roughly a quarter. The sample consisted of blood, either unsorted or a sorted T cell fraction (not recorded which). Receptors originate from a human donor who was either an allogeneic HSCT recipient or a stem cell or donor lymphocyte infusion donor (not recorded which). It is not recorded whose cells these are; they may come from a transplant donor. The CDR3 runs from the conserved cysteine through the conserved F or W. The D gene is left open where the match is weak. A clone size is listed for some rows: how often the clone was seen (once, few, many), or a class if it is expanded.

TRBJ2-1 TRBV29-1 - - CSVEENVRWLYNEQFF TGCAGCGTTGAAGAGAACGTAAGGTGGCTGTACAATGAGCAGTTCTTC
TRBJ1-3 TRBV29-1 - few CSVGGGVSGNTIYF TGCAGCGTTGGCGGCGGAGTCTCTGGAAACACCATATATTTT
TRBJ2-1 TRBV6-7 - - CASSWPSGNSYNEQFF TGTGCCAGCAGTTGGCCTTCAGGTAACTCCTACAATGAGCAGTTCTTC
TRBJ2-5 TRBV29-1 - few CSSILETQYF TGCAGCAGTATCTTAGAGACCCAGTACTTC
TRBJ2-2 TRBV12-3/TRBV12-4 - - CASSRNGGDTGELFF TGTGCCAGCAGTCGAAACGGGGGAGACACCGGGGAGCTGTTTTTT
TRBJ1-2 TRBV29-1 - - CSVGQSNYGYTF TGCAGCGTCGGACAGTCGAACTATGGCTACACCTTC
TRBJ2-1 TRBV12-3/TRBV12-4 TRBD2 - CASSLVSSGSPRLSSYNEQFF TGTGCCAGCAGTTTGGTTTCTAGCGGGAGCCCCCGCCTTAGCTCCTACAATGAGCAGTTCTTC
TRBJ2-3 TRBV5-1 - - CASSREGHTDTQYF TGCGCCAGCAGCCGAGAAGGTCACACAGATACGCAGTATTTT
TRBJ1-1 TRBV7-2 - few CASSPEAGLATEAFF TGTGCCAGCAGCCCGGAGGCAGGGTTGGCCACTGAAGCTTTCTTT
TRBJ1-4 TRBV21-1 - few CASSPRLGRRGEKLFF TGTGCCAGCAGTCCCCGCCTGGGACGAAGGGGAGAAAAACTGTTTTTT
TRBJ1-4 TRBV20-1 - few CSASIVGATNEKLFF TGCAGTGCTAGCATCGTCGGGGCAACTAATGAAAAACTGTTTTTT
TRBJ2-7 TRBV28 - - CASSLDGITYEQYF TGTGCCAGCAGCCTCGACGGAATTACCTACGAGCAGTACTTC
TRBJ2-7 TRBV29-1 - few CSVVSGPSYEQYF TGCAGCGTAGTTAGCGGACCCTCCTACGAGCAGTACTTC
TRBJ2-1 TRBV3-1 - - CASSPETRGGYNEQFF TGTGCCAGCAGCCCAGAGACTAGGGGGGGCTACAATGAGCAGTTCTTC